This TCR beta chain was recorded in a study of blood T cell repertoires in COVID-19 (TCRdb year 2020). For context, the study as a whole: Samples covering the acute and convalescent phases of COVID-19 were provided by collaborators in the United States, Italy and Spain. HLA class I and class II types, where available, came from metadata supplied by the sample provider rather than from assay-based typing. The samples were drawn from two sources: the first 160 participants of the ongoing ImmuneRACE study, and 1,254 subjects contributed by 6 global collaborators. The material from the prospective study consisted of cDNA or gDNA derived from T cells, B-cell-depleted T cells, or PBMCs. A freely available public database, intended as a resource for researchers studying the immune response to SARS-CoV-2, is where the repertoires were released. Deeply sampled blood TCRbeta repertoires from subjects exposed to, actively infected with, or recovered from COVID-19 were included in the dataset. The sample metadata nearly always contained a de-identified subject ID, COVID-19 status, age in years and sex. What the authors observed across the whole study: The quantity of clinical and demographic metadata differed by source and by participant and was supplied without curation.

Collaborating institutions collected whole blood in K2EDTA tubes following their own protocols. Collaborator samples were shipped for TCRbeta analysis as frozen whole blood, isolated PBMCs, or DNA extracted from either sample type. Including the terminal cysteine and phenylalanine, the CDR3 comprises 17 residues. Only the CDR3 portion is preserved as DNA: 51 bases, with reading frame beginning at the first base. V ends up 4 bases short and J 1 base short, with an unmatched junction base count of 8. Looking up the germline V gene (reference sequence) yields CDR1 SGHNT and CDR2 YYREEE. The immunoSEQ Assay, a bias-controlled multiplex PCR, was used to amplify TCRbeta CDR3 regions from genomic DNA. As for the authors' bioinformatics: Nucleated cell counts per sample were estimated from amplification of reference gene primers within the assay. To quantify the absolute abundance of each unique TCRbeta CDR3 rearrangement, sequence reads were collapsed and filtered. Productive Simpson clonality was computed per sample as the square root of Simpson's diversity index over productive rearrangements. TCRdb carries this immuneACCESS record with in-frame sequences only. Its versions omit some clonotypes, under half of them owing to an unresolved V gene in the studies checked, with the rest unexplained. D and trimming were read from the DNA, whereas the V and J calls and clone size are those reported in that table. This sample lists some 80,000 clones; around four fifths were detected once. The ten largest clones capture about 10% of the sample.

Details on this clone: The specificity of this receptor is unknown. No qualities accompany the bases; no much larger clone lies one base away.

The receptor was derived from a human donor in a cohort sampled during active COVID-19. The sample consisted of peripheral blood. This sequence uses TRBV5-4 and TRBJ1-1, with 12 middle bases fitting TRBD1. The sequenced DNA: TGTGCCAGCAGCGGGGGGACAGGGGGCGCTCGGAACACTGAAGCTTTCTTT. This gives the protein CASSGGTGGARNTEAFF.